This TCR beta chain was sequenced in a study of blood T cell repertoires in COVID-19. Study summary: In each case, the material was cDNA or gDNA derived from T cells, B-cell-depleted T cells, or PBMCs.

The CDR3 has 15 residues. Germline CDR1 reads LNHNV; CDR2 reads YYDKDF (reference sequence). The J segment lost 4 bases and the V segment lost 2 bases, leaving 6 bases of the junction unmatched. Study members were between about 18 and 95 years old and lived in approximately 25 US regions. Researchers sorted participants into cohorts using their self-reported clinical history. Either two negative PCRs, clearance, or symptom resolution qualified Cohort 3 donors as recovered. Assay used: immunoSEQ multiplex PCR; TCRdb lists only in-frame clones, some missing. Among roughly 160,000 clones listed, approximately 80% were seen once.

The source of this sequence is a man in his fifties or sixties who had recovered from COVID-19. Sequences were obtained from PBMCs or T cells enriched from blood (not recorded which). The chain couples TRBV15 to TRBJ1-1; 8 nucleotides agree with TRBD1. DNA of the CDR3: TGTGCCACCAGCAGACCTGACAGGGGTACCACTGAAGCTTTCTTT. Encoded protein: CATSRPDRGTTEAFF. Together with reference TRBV15 and TRBJ1-1, the CDR3 gives the full variable domain: DAMVIQNPRYQVTQFGKPVTLSCSQTLNHNVMYWYQQKSSQAPKLLFHYYDKDFNNEADTPDNFQSRRPNTSFCFLDIRSPGLGDTAMYLCATSRPDRGTTEAFFGQGTRLTVV.